One and the same sample provided the 6 T cell receptor beta chains below, sequenced in a study of T cell responses to AZD1222 COVID-19 vaccine. Profiling relied on immunoSEQ multiplex PCR, and the TCRdb table lists in-frame clones only, not all of them. The table records about 110,000 clones, around 93% of them present only once. The sequences come from peripheral blood, collected 28 days after the second AZD1222 dose. Receptors were obtained from an adult who received the AZD1222 COVID-19 vaccine.

This clone was detected many times. This sequence joins TRBV2 and TRBJ2-7, with D possibly being TRBD1 or TRBD2 (5 bases each). V shed 3 bases and J shed 0 bases, with 18 bases lying between them. The length of the CDR3 is 17 residues. CDR1 SNHLY and CDR2 FYNNEI come from the germline V gene. CDR3 nucleotide sequence: TGTGCCAGCAGTGAGTTCTGGGACCCCCTGACCTCCTACGAGCAGTACTTC. Encoded protein: CASSEFWDPLTSYEQYF. Full variable domain (missing parts from reference TRBV2 and TRBJ2-7): EPEVTQTPSHQVTQMGQEVILRCVPISNHLYFYWYRQILGQKVEFLVSFYNNEISEKSEIFDDQFSVERPDGSNFTLKIRSTKLEDSAMYFCASSEFWDPLTSYEQYFGPGTRLTVT.

V gene TRBV10-3 combines with J gene TRBJ1-2, with 8 nucleotides matching TRBD1. With V trimmed by 3 bases and J by 7 bases, 4 bases remained unmatched. Germline values: CDR1 ENHRY, CDR2 SYGVKD. The CDR3 is 13 amino acids. The CDR3 sequence is CAISDRGRGGYTF. The CDR3 DNA is TGTGCCATCAGTGACAGGGGGCGCGGTGGCTACACCTTC.

The gene calls are TRBV14 and TRBJ2-4; D is ambiguous. The CDR3 length is 14 residues. The V end lost 5 bases, the J end lost 8 bases, and 16 bases lay between the germline ends. The germline gives CDR1 SGHDN, CDR2 FVKESK. CDR3 in DNA: TGTGCCAGCAGCAAAGGCTGGGGAAGGGACATTCAGTACTTC. This translates into CASSKGWGRDIQYF. The full variable domain, with the rest looked up from reference TRBV14 and TRBJ2-4, is EAGVTQFPSHSVIEKGQTVTLRCDPISGHDNLYWYRRVMGKEIKFLLHFVKESKQDESGMPNNRFLAERTGGTYSTLKVQPAELEDSGVYFCASSKGWGRDIQYFGAGTRLSVL.

The chain recombines TRBV6-1 with TRBJ1-2; D is uncertain. The CDR3 loop spans 17 amino acids. V dropped 4 bases and J dropped 4 bases, with 22 bases sitting between them. From germline, CDR1 is MNHNS and CDR2 SASEGT. This CDR3 reads CASSATARVSDSYGYTF. DNA of the CDR3: TGTGCCAGCAGTGCTACCGCTCGTGTCTCGGATAGCTATGGCTACACCTTC.

The chain has TRBV11-2 and TRBJ1-2; TRBD1 matches at 10 bases. The germline gives CDR1 SGHAT, CDR2 FQNNGV. V gave up 2 bases and J gave up 6 bases; unmatched junction bases: 3. The CDR3 runs to 14 residues. The CDR3: CASSLRDRGHGYTF. In nucleotides, the CDR3 is TGTGCCAGCAGCTTAAGGGACAGGGGTCATGGCTACACCTTC.

V gene TRBV7-9 combines with J gene TRBJ1-5; tentatively, D is TRBD1 (5 bases). The V gene lost 2 bases and the J gene lost 4 bases, with 9 bases spanning the gap. Germline V CDR1 and CDR2: SEHNR, FQNEAQ (reference sequence). CDR3 length equals 14 residues. CDR3 region: CASSLQGGNQPQHF. CDR3 sequence (DNA): TGTGCCAGCAGCTTACAGGGTGGTAATCAGCCCCAGCATTTT.